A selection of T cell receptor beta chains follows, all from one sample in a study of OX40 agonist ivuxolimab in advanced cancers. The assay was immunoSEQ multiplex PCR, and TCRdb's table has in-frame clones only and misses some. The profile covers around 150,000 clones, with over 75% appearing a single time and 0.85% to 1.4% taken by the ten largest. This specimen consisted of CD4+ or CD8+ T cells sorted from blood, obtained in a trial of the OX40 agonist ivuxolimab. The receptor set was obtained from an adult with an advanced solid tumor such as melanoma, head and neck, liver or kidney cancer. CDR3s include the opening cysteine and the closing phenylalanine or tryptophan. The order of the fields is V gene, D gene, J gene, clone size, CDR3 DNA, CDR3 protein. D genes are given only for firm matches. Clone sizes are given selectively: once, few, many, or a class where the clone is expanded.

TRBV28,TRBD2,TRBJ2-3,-,TGTGCCAGCAGTTTGGGGACTAGCGGCACAGATACGCAGTATTTT,CASSLGTSGTDTQYF
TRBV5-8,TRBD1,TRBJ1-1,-,TGTGCCAGCAGCCAACTACAGGGGAGTGAGACTGAAGCTTTCTTT,CASSQLQGSETEAFF
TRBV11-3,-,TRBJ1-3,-,TGTGCCAGCAGCGGAACCGGCCTAAAGGGCTCTGGAAACACCATATATTTT,CASSGTGLKGSGNTIYF
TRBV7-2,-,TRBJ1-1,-,TGTGCCAGCAGCTTCCAGACGGCGAGCACTGAAGCTTTCTTT,CASSFQTASTEAFF
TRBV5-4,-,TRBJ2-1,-,TGTGCCAGCAGCCCAGTTGGGAGAAATGAGCAGTTCTTC,CASSPVGRNEQFF
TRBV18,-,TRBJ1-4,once,TGTGCCAGCTCACCACCGCGGGGGTTTGATGAAAAACTGTTTTTT,CASSPPRGFDEKLFF
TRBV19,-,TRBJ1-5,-,TGTGCCAGTAGTATCTCGGAGGTCAGTCAGCCCCAGCATTTT,CASSISEVSQPQHF
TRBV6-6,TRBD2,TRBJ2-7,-,TGTGCCAGCAGTTTTACCCGGACTAGCGGGAGGTACGAGCAGTACTTC,CASSFTRTSGRYEQYF
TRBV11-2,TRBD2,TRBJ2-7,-,TGTGCCAGCAGCCGACTAGCGGGAAGTCAGGAGCAGTACTTC,CASSRLAGSQEQYF
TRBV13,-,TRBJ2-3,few,TGTGCCAGCAGCTTAGGAAGCGAAACAGATACGCAGTATTTT,CASSLGSETDTQYF
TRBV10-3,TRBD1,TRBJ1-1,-,TGTGCCATCAGTGAGGGACAGGGATTGAACACTGAAGCTTTCTTT,CAISEGQGLNTEAFF
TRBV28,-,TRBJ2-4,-,TGTGCCAGCAGTTTATACGGTACACTAGCCAAAAACATTCAGTACTTC,CASSLYGTLAKNIQYF
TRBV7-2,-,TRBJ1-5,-,TGTGCCAGCAGCCAAGACGGAAGTTATCAGCCCCAGCATTTT,CASSQDGSYQPQHF
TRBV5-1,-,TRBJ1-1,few,TGCGCCAGCAGCCCTCAAAGGGGGACCGGGTCTGAAGCTTTCTTT,CASSPQRGTGSEAFF
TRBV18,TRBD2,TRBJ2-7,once,TGTGCCAGCTCACCCCCCACTAGCGGGAGAACCGAGCAGTACTTC,CASSPPTSGRTEQYF
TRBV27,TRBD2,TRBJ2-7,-,TGTGCCAGCAGTTTCGGACTAGCGGGTCTTTACGAGCAGTACTTC,CASSFGLAGLYEQYF
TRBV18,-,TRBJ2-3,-,TGTGCCAGCTCTCCCGGGAGTGTAGGGACAGATACGCAGTATTTT,CASSPGSVGTDTQYF
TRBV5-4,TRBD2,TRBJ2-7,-,TGTGCCAGCAGCAGGGGACTAGCGCTCTCCTACGAGCAGTACTTC,CASSRGLALSYEQYF
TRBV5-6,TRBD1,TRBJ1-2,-,TGTGCCAGCAGCTTGGTGGACAGGGCTAACTATGGCTACACCTTC,CASSLVDRANYGYTF
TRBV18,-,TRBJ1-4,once,TGTGCCAGCTCACCGTCGCGGGGAAATGAAAAACTGTTTTTT,CASSPSRGNEKLFF
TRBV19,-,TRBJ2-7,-,TGTGCCAGTAGTTCCCATCAGGTTAAAGGGCCCTACGAGCAGTACTTC,CASSSHQVKGPYEQYF
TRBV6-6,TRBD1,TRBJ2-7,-,TGTGCCAGCAGTTCCCGGGACAGCTACGAGCAGTACTTC,CASSSRDSYEQYF
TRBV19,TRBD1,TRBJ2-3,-,TGTGCCACGAGGGACAGGACCTTCACAGATACGCAGTATTTT,CATRDRTFTDTQYF
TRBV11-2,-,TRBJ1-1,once,TGTGCCAGCAGCTTAGTAGACGGGAACACTGAAGCTTTCTTT,CASSLVDGNTEAFF
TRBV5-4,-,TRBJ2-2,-,TGTGCCAGCAGCCTAGGGAGGGGGCAGACCGGGGAGCTGTTTTTT,CASSLGRGQTGELFF